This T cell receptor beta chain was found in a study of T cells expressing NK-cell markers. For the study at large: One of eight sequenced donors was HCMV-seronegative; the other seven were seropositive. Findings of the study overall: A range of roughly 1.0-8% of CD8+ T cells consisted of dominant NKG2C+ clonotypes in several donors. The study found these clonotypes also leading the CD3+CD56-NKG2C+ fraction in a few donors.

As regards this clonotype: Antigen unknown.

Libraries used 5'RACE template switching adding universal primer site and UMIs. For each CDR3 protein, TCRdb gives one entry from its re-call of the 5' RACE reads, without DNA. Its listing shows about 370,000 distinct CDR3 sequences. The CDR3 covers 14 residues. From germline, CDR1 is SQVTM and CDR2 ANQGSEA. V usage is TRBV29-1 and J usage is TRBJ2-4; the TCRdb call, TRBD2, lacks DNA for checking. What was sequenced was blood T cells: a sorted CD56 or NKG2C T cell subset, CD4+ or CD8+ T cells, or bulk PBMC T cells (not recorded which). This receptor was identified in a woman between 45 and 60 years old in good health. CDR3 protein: CSVRGGSGSNIQYF.